This record looks at one TCR beta chain sequence and its context. PCR used 60 Vbeta primers and 13 Jbeta primers. Sequencing was performed with immunoSEQ multiplex PCR; in TCRdb, only in-frame clones are kept and a portion is missing. The data contain about 160,000 clones, about four fifths of them singletons. V trimming: 3 bases; J trimming: 0 bases; junction bases outside the gene matches: 8. CDR1 LGHNA and CDR2 YSLEER come from the germline V gene. CDR3 length equals 17 residues. The data are from a study of cytomegalovirus exposure and HLA in healthy donors. Sequencing was performed on PBMCs. The sequence derives from a woman in her twenties or thirties in good health and CMV-seropositive. The chain links TRBV4-3 to TRBJ1-3, with 7 nucleotides matching TRBD1. The CDR3, as DNA: TGCGCCAGCAGCCAGGCGCGAAGGGGGCTCTCTGGAAACACCATATATTTT. Amino acids: CASSQARRGLSGNTIYF.